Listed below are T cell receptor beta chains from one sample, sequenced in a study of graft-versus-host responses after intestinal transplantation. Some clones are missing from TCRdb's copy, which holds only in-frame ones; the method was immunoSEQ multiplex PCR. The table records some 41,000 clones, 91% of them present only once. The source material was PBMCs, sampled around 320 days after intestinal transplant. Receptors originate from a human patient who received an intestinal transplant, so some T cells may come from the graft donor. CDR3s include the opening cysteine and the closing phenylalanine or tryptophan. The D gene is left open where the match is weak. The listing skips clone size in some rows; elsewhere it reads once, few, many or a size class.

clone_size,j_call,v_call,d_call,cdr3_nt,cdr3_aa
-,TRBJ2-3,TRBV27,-,TGTGCCAGCAGTTTTTTGCCCACAGATACGCAGTATTTT,CASSFLPTDTQYF
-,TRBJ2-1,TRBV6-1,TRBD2,TGTGCCAGCAGTGAAATTGGACTAGCGGGATACAATGAGCAGTTCTTC,CASSEIGLAGYNEQFF
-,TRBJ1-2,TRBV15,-,TGTGCCACCAGCAGAGATAGGTCCAGGGGCATTGACTATGGCTACACCTTC,CATSRDRSRGIDYGYTF
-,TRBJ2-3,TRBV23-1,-,TGCGCCAGCAGTCATCGGGCAGGGTCACCTTCCGATACGCAGTATTTT,CASSHRAGSPSDTQYF
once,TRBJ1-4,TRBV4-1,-,TGCGCCAGCAGCCAAGCTCCCCCGGACGGGTGGGATAATGAAAAACTGTTTTTT,CASSQAPPDGWDNEKLFF
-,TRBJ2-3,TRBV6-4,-,TGTGCCAGCAGTGCCCCGGGCAGAAAAATCACAGATACGCAGTATTTT,CASSAPGRKITDTQYF
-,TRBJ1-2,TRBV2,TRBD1,TGTGCCAGCAGGGCTACAGGGGGCGAATTTTATGGCTACACCTTC,CASRATGGEFYGYTF
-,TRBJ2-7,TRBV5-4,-,TGTGCCAGCAGCGACCCGAAGGGTAGCTCCTACGAGCAGTACTTC,CASSDPKGSSYEQYF
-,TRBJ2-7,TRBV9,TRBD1,TGTGCCAGCAGCGGGGGGACAGACTACGAGCAGTACTTC,CASSGGTDYEQYF
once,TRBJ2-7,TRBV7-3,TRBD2,TGTGCCAGCAGCTTAGGACGGGAGGGATCCTACGAGCAGTACTTC,CASSLGREGSYEQYF
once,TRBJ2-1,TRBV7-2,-,TGTGCCAGCAGCTTATGGACTGACTGGAATGAGCAGTTCTTC,CASSLWTDWNEQFF
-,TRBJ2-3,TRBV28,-,TGTGCCAGCAGTTTCTTGATCCCAGATACGCAGTATTTT,CASSFLIPDTQYF
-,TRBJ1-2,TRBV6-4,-,TGTGCCAGCAGTGAGGGGGCTAACTATGGCTACACCTTC,CASSEGANYGYTF
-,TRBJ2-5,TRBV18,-,TGTGCCAGCTCACCACGGGACGGACAAGAGACCCAGTACTTC,CASSPRDGQETQYF
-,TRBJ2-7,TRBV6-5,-,TGTGCCAGCAGTTACGCCATCCCGGGGATCTACGAGCAGTACTTC,CASSYAIPGIYEQYF
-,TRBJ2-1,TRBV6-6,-,TGTGCCAGCAGTTACCCCCCCGTGACGGAGCAGTTCTTC,CASSYPPVTEQFF
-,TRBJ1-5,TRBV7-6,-,TGTGCCAGCAGCTTAGGGCCCGGACAGCCCCAGCATTTT,CASSLGPGQPQHF
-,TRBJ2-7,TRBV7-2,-,TGTGCCAGCAGCTTAGCCCCAAATCCTTCCTACGAGCAGTACTTC,CASSLAPNPSYEQYF
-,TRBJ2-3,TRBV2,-,TGTGCCAGCAGCCGGGGGGCGCCAGATACGCAGTATTTT,CASSRGAPDTQYF
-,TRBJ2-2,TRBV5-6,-,TGTGCCAGCAGCTTTCTCCGCAGCATAAACACCGGGGAGCTGTTTTTT,CASSFLRSINTGELFF
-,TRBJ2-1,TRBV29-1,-,TGCAGCGTTAAACCAACCGCGGATGAGCAGTTCTTC,CSVKPTADEQFF
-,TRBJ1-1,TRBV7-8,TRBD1,TGTGCCAGCAGCCCCCGGACAGGGCTGAACACTGAAGCTTTCTTT,CASSPRTGLNTEAFF
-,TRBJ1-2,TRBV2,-,TGTGCCAGCAGTAGGGGGGGCTATGGCTACACCTTC,CASSRGGYGYTF
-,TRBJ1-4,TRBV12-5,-,TGTGCTAGCCGACGGTCAACTAATGAAAAACTGTTTTTT,CASRRSTNEKLFF